Listed below are T cell receptor beta chains from one sample, sequenced in a study of blood T cell repertoires in COVID-19. The method was immunoSEQ multiplex PCR; TCRdb's version includes in-frame clones alone and lacks a portion of them. The sample consists of hundreds of thousands of clones, 82% of them appearing once. Sequences were obtained from peripheral blood. These receptors originate from a woman of 80 years or more with active or convalescent COVID-19. Each CDR3 is given with its conserved first and last residue. The D gene is left open where the match is weak.

d_call	v_call	j_call	cdr3_aa
.	TRBV5-4	TRBJ2-6	CASSSRGSGANVLTF
.	TRBV6-4	TRBJ1-1	CASARGSGMSEAFF
TRBD1	TRBV2	TRBJ1-2	CASSVRQGINYGYTF
TRBD2	TRBV19	TRBJ2-1	CASSPTLAGAYNEQFF
TRBD2	TRBV5-1	TRBJ2-2	CASSSGLAGGGTGELFF
.	TRBV28	TRBJ1-5	CASSWGDSNQPQHF
TRBD2	TRBV7-2	TRBJ2-3	CASSLAVSGGNTQYF
.	TRBV6-1	TRBJ1-1	CASSEYVQGTEAFF
.	TRBV7-8	TRBJ2-7	CASSLVTGVYEQYF
.	TRBV19	TRBJ1-4	CASSTVRGEKLFF
.	TRBV27	TRBJ1-1	CASSFDPRGEAFF
TRBD2	TRBV28	TRBJ2-3	CASSLGSGAPSTDTQYF
.	TRBV5-1	TRBJ1-1	CASSAENTEAFF
TRBD2	TRBV7-2	TRBJ2-7	CASSLAGLASYEQYF
.	TRBV24-1	TRBJ1-5	CATSDSCRDLRILDHQPQHF
.	TRBV5-4	TRBJ2-2	CASSLMRGNTGELFF
.	TRBV1	TRBJ2-1	CTPLAGENNEQFF
.	TRBV5-1	TRBJ2-3	CASSLQPGGTDTQYF
.	TRBV28	TRBJ2-5	CASARGGAGETQYF
.	TRBV7-6	TRBJ2-7	CASSLVSVQGPYEQYF
.	TRBV7-2	TRBJ1-2	CASSFDQGGYGYTF
.	TRBV11-2	TRBJ2-7	CASSRIGLEGEQYF
TRBD2	TRBV6-5	TRBJ2-1	CASIVAGGSNEQFF
TRBD1	TRBV10-1	TRBJ2-3	CASSDRGQTDTQYF
TRBD2	TRBV5-1	TRBJ2-3	CASSLARTSGPSTDTQYF
TRBD2	TRBV5-1	TRBJ2-5	CASSTFGGGQETQYF
TRBD1	TRBV6-5	TRBJ1-2	CASSYGRTGYGYTF
TRBD1	TRBV5-4	TRBJ1-4	CASSRDRGSTNEKLFF
.	TRBV19	TRBJ1-5	CASTRQNSNQPQHF
.	TRBV5-4	TRBJ2-5	CASSLEGGGETQYF
.	TRBV11-2	TRBJ2-3	CASSPGTGGVTQYF
.	TRBV11-3	TRBJ1-1	CASSPGGPRSNTEAFF
.	TRBV7-5	TRBJ1-5	CARSGGQGDQPQHF